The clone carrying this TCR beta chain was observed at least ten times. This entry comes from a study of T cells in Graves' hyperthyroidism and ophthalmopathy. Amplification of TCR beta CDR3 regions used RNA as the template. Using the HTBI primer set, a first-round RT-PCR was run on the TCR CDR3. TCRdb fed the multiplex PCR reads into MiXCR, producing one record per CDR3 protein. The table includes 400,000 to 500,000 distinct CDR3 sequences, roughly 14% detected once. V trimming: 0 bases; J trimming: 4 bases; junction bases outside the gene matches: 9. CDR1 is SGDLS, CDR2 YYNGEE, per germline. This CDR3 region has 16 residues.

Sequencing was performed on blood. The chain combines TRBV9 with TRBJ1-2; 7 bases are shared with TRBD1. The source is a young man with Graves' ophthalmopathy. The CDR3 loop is CASSVGLTGAGYGYTF. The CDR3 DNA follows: TGTGCCAGCAGCGTAGGTTTAACAGGGGCAGGCTATGGCTACACCTTC.